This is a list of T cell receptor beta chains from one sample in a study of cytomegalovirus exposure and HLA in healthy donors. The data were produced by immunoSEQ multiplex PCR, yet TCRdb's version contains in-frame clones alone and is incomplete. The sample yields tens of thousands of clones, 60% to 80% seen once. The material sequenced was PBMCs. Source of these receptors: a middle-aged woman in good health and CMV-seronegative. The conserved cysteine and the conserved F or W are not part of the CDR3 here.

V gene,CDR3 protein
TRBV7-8,ASSFAGQYGYT
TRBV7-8,ASSSNDRRSGHT
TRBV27,ASFPQGISTGELF
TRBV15,ATSRDRRRQGPPSYEQY
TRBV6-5,ASSYGTGGTYEQY
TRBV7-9,ASSLASAAPYNEQF
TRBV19,ASSISGQGAHETQY
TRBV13,ASSLGDMNNSPLH
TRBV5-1,ASSTLTGAYTEAF
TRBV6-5,ASSGQGRNQPQH
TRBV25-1,ASSGGAKNSPLH
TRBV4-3,ASSQGPSGYTDTQY
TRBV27,ASSSGGPLH
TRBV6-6,ASRTRLGDTEAF
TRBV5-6,ASSNGLGRANSYEQY
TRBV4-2,ASSLFERSGGVDEQY
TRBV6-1,ASITSGTGFEQF
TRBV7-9,ASSFRTVQETQY
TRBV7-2,ASSFDRSRSTGELF
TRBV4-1,ASSQEASGGKGQY